The present entry profiles one T cell receptor (beta chain) with its context. Antigen unknown. These data originate in a study of T cell responses to AZD1222 COVID-19 vaccine. General study results and limits: Spike was spanned by vaccine-associated CD4 TCRs, which were dominant at 160-218 and 743-854.

Clones were sequenced by immunoSEQ multiplex PCR, and TCRdb holds only the in-frame ones, with some missing. In the table there are 100,000 to 150,000 clones, roughly 91% of which are singletons. Germline V gene data show CDR1 as SGDLS and CDR2 as YYNGEE. V dropped 2 bases and J dropped 6 bases, with 8 bases sitting between them. This CDR3 region has 12 residues. The chain couples TRBV9 to TRBJ1-1; D might be TRBD1 (5 bases). Sequences were derived from peripheral blood, sampled on day 0 of MenACWY control vaccination. This sequence was found in an adult in good health. The CDR3 sequence is CASSVLGAEAFF. Written as DNA, the CDR3 is TGTGCCAGCAGCGTTTTGGGGGCTGAAGCTTTCTTT.